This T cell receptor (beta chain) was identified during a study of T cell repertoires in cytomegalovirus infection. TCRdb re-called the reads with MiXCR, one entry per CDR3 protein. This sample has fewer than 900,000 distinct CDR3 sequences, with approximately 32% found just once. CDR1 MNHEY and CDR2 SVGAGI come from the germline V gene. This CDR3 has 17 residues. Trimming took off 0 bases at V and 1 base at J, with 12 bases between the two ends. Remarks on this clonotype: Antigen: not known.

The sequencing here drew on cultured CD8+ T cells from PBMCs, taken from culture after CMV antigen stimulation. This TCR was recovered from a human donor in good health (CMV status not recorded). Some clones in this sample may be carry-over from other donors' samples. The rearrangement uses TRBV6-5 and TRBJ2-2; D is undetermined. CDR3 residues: CASSYSIIALNTGELFF. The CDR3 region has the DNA TGTGCCAGCAGTTACTCGATTATAGCCTTGAACACCGGGGAGCTGTTTTTT.